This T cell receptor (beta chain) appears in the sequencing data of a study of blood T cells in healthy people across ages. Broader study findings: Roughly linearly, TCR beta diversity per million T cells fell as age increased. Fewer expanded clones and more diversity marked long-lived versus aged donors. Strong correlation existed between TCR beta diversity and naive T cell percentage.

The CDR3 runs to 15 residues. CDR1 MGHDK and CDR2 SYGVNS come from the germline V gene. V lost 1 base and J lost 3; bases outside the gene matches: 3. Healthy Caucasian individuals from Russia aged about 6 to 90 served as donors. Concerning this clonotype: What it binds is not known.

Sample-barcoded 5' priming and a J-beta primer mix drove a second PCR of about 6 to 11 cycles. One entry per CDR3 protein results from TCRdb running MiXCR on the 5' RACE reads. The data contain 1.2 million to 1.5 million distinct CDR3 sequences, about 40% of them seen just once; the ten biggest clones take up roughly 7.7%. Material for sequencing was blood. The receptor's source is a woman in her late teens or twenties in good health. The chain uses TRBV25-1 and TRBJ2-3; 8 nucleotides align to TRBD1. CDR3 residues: CASSESGQGTDTQYF. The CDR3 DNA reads TGTGCCAGCAGTGAATCAGGACAGGGAACAGATACGCAGTATTTT.